Listed below are T cell receptor beta chains from one sample, sequenced in a study of T cells after yellow fever vaccination. TCRdb itself ran the 5' RACE reads through MiXCR, one entry per CDR3 protein. The table includes more than 45,000 distinct CDR3 sequences, 5.5% to 6% detected once. The sequencing used PBMCs, either bulk or a sorted T-cell subset (CD4+, CD8+, memory, or dextramer-sorted; not recorded which), collected on the day of the yellow fever booster vaccination. These receptors came from a man aged 18 to 30 who received the YFV17D yellow fever vaccine. Each CDR3 is given with its conserved first and last residue. The D gene is left open where the match is weak. The size field is filled for only some rows; it gives once, few, many or a size class.

v_call	d_call	clone_size	j_call	cdr3_aa	cdr3_nt
TRBV6-5	-	many	TRBJ1-2	CASSYGSGNYGYTF	TGTGCCAGCAGTTACGGGTCAGGGAACTATGGCTACACCTTC
TRBV10-3	TRBD1	-	TRBJ2-5	CAISGHTGGGETQYF	TGTGCCATCAGTGGACATACAGGGGGAGGAGAGACCCAGTACTTC
TRBV5-1	-	many	TRBJ1-5	CASSLVGGRDQPQHF	TGCGCCAGCAGCTTGGTCGGGGGTAGGGATCAGCCCCAGCATTTT
TRBV29-1	TRBD2	-	TRBJ2-5	CSVDGTSEETQYF	TGCAGCGTTGATGGGACTAGCGAAGAGACCCAGTACTTC
TRBV3-1	-	-	TRBJ2-7	CASSREGAYEQYF	TGTGCCAGCAGCCGAGAGGGGGCCTACGAGCAGTACTTC
TRBV6-5	TRBD1	few	TRBJ1-2	CASSQSTGTGDDYGYTF	TGTGCCAGCAGCCAATCCACCGGGACAGGGGATGACTATGGCTACACCTTC
TRBV9	TRBD1	many	TRBJ2-7	CASSVGGQGYEQYF	TGTGCCAGCAGCGTAGGTGGACAGGGGTACGAGCAGTACTTC
TRBV4-1	TRBD1	many	TRBJ1-5	CASSQEVSRGVQPQHF	TGCGCCAGCAGCCAAGAAGTTAGCAGGGGGGTTCAGCCCCAGCATTTT
TRBV7-3	-	few	TRBJ1-4	CASSGRLGRYNEKLFF	TGTGCCAGCAGCGGCAGGTTGGGACGGTATAATGAAAAACTGTTTTTT
TRBV4-3	TRBD2	many	TRBJ2-3	CASSQDEGLEDTQYF	TGCGCCAGCAGCCAAGATGAGGGACTAGAAGATACGCAGTATTTT